Presented here are 3 T cell receptor beta chains from one specimen sequenced in a study of OX40 agonist ivuxolimab in advanced cancers. Measured with immunoSEQ multiplex PCR; TCRdb has only the in-frame clones, and not every one. The sample holds tens of thousands of clones; 75% to 90% are singletons and the top ten take 6.5% to 9%. This sample comprised CD4+ or CD8+ T cells sorted from blood, obtained in a trial of the OX40 agonist ivuxolimab. These receptors originate from an adult with an advanced solid tumor such as melanoma, head and neck, liver or kidney cancer.

The V call is TRBV7-9, the J call TRBJ2-7; D might be TRBD1 or TRBD2, each matching 5 bases. V gave up 4 bases and J gave up 3 bases, with 19 bases separating them. This CDR3 contains 16 residues. In germline, CDR1 is SEHNR, CDR2 FQNEAQ (reference sequence). CDR3 coding DNA: TGTGCCAGCAGCTCACACGTGGGGACGGAAGACTACGAGCAGTACTTC. Translated, it gives CASSSHVGTEDYEQYF.

The V gene is TRBV30, the J gene TRBJ2-1; D unclear. V lost 0 bases to trimming and J lost 8 bases, with 8 bases between them. This CDR3 has 12 residues. In germline, CDR1 is GTSNPN, CDR2 SVGIG (reference sequence). The CDR3 DNA reads as TGTGCCTGGAGTGTACTCGGAGATGAGCAGTTCTTC. Encoded protein: CAWSVLGDEQFF. Looking up the rest from reference TRBV30 and TRBJ2-1 gives the full variable domain: SQTIHQWPATLVQPVGSPLSLECTVEGTSNPNLYWYRQAAGRGLQLLFYSVGIGQISSEVPQNLSASRPQDRQFILSSKKLLLSDSGFYLCAWSVLGDEQFFGPGTRLTVL.

The CDR3 bases are TGTGCCAGCAGTTGGACAGGGGTCCACGAGCAGTACTTC. Amino acids: CASSWTGVHEQYF. The rearrangement uses TRBV27 and TRBJ2-7, with TRBD1 identical over 9 bases. The CDR3 is 13 residues long. After removal of 4 bases from V and 5 bases from J, the junction contained 3 bases not matched to a gene. Looked up from germline, CDR1 is MNHEY and CDR2 is SMNVEV (reference sequence).